Listed below are T cell receptor beta chains from one sample, sequenced in a study of T cell responses to AZD1222 COVID-19 vaccine. The protocol was immunoSEQ multiplex PCR, while the TCRdb copy is restricted to in-frame clones and leaves out a portion. The data hold about 130,000 clones, with 90% to 95% observed a single time. Sequenced material: peripheral blood, taken on day 0 of AZD1222 vaccination. The receptor source for this set is an adult in good health. Both conserved end residues are part of each CDR3. Fields, in order: D gene, clone size, V gene, J gene, CDR3 DNA, CDR3 protein. A D gene is named only where the DNA matches it firmly. Rows may omit the clone size; those that give it use once, few, many or a size class.

D gene: -; clone size: -; V gene: TRBV11-2; J gene: TRBJ1-6; CDR3 DNA: TGTGCCAGCAGCTTAGGGTCACCCCTCCACTTT; CDR3 protein: CASSLGSPLHF
D gene: -; clone size: -; V gene: TRBV5-1; J gene: TRBJ1-3; CDR3 DNA: TGCGCCAGCAGCCGGGGGAGTCGCTCTGGAAACACCATATATTTT; CDR3 protein: CASSRGSRSGNTIYF
D gene: TRBD1; clone size: -; V gene: TRBV7-3; J gene: TRBJ1-2; CDR3 DNA: TGTGCCAGCAGCAGGGACAGGAACTATGGCTACACCTTC; CDR3 protein: CASSRDRNYGYTF
D gene: TRBD1; clone size: -; V gene: TRBV5-4; J gene: TRBJ1-2; CDR3 DNA: TGTGCCAGCAGCTTGCCAGGGGGGAACTATGGCTACACCTTC; CDR3 protein: CASSLPGGNYGYTF
D gene: TRBD1; clone size: -; V gene: TRBV5-4; J gene: TRBJ1-2; CDR3 DNA: TGTGCCAGCAGCGACAGGGGGCGCGCCTATGGCTACACCTTC; CDR3 protein: CASSDRGRAYGYTF
D gene: TRBD2; clone size: -; V gene: TRBV6-2/TRBV6-3; J gene: TRBJ2-1; CDR3 DNA: TGTGCCAGCAGTCCCCGGTTGGGACTAGCGGCTTCAAATTCGGGTGAGCAGTTCTTC; CDR3 protein: CASSPRLGLAASNSGEQFF
D gene: -; clone size: -; V gene: TRBV19; J gene: TRBJ1-1; CDR3 DNA: TGTGCCAGTACCGCCGTACAGGGTATGAACACTGAAGCTTTCTTT; CDR3 protein: CASTAVQGMNTEAFF
D gene: TRBD1; clone size: once; V gene: TRBV2; J gene: TRBJ1-3; CDR3 DNA: TGTGCCAGCAGTAGGGACAGGGGAACGACTGGAAACACCATATATTTT; CDR3 protein: CASSRDRGTTGNTIYF
D gene: TRBD1; clone size: -; V gene: TRBV7-6; J gene: TRBJ1-1; CDR3 DNA: TGTGCCAGCAGCTCACAGGGGGACACTGAAGCTTTCTTT; CDR3 protein: CASSSQGDTEAFF
D gene: -; clone size: -; V gene: TRBV7-9; J gene: TRBJ1-6; CDR3 DNA: TGTGCCAGCAGTCTTCTCTCGAAGGATTCACCCCTCCACTTT; CDR3 protein: CASSLLSKDSPLHF
D gene: -; clone size: -; V gene: TRBV2; J gene: TRBJ1-5; CDR3 DNA: TGTGCCAGCAGTGCGGAGTATAGCAATCAGCCCCAGCATTTT; CDR3 protein: CASSAEYSNQPQHF
D gene: -; clone size: -; V gene: TRBV7-3; J gene: TRBJ2-2; CDR3 DNA: TGTGCCAGCAGCTTACTCGGGGTCACCGGGGAGCTGTTTTTT; CDR3 protein: CASSLLGVTGELFF
D gene: -; clone size: -; V gene: TRBV4-3; J gene: TRBJ1-2; CDR3 DNA: TGCGCCAGCAGCCAAGCCGCCCTTAATAGAGGCTACACCTTC; CDR3 protein: CASSQAALNRGYTF
D gene: -; clone size: -; V gene: TRBV19; J gene: TRBJ1-3; CDR3 DNA: TGTGCCAGTAGTATCCCCCTGGGCTCTGGAAACACCATATATTTT; CDR3 protein: CASSIPLGSGNTIYF
D gene: -; clone size: once; V gene: TRBV5-1; J gene: TRBJ1-3; CDR3 DNA: TGCGCCAGCAGCTTGCTCCCCGGACGGAACACCATATATTTT; CDR3 protein: CASSLLPGRNTIYF
D gene: TRBD1; clone size: -; V gene: TRBV19; J gene: TRBJ1-1; CDR3 DNA: TGTGCCACCAAACAGGGGGTGAACACTGAAGCTTTCTTT; CDR3 protein: CATKQGVNTEAFF
D gene: TRBD1; clone size: -; V gene: TRBV18; J gene: TRBJ1-5; CDR3 DNA: TGTGCCAGCTCCCCCGGCAGGGGGCCGTCGGGGCCCCAGCATTTT; CDR3 protein: CASSPGRGPSGPQHF
D gene: -; clone size: -; V gene: TRBV5-1; J gene: TRBJ2-2; CDR3 DNA: TGCGCCAGCGTGGGCGGCACCTACCCCACCGGGGAGCTGTTTTTT; CDR3 protein: CASVGGTYPTGELFF
D gene: -; clone size: -; V gene: TRBV9; J gene: TRBJ2-2; CDR3 DNA: TGTGCCAGCAGCGGAGGGGGACTTCTCACCGGGGAGCTGTTTTTT; CDR3 protein: CASSGGGLLTGELFF
D gene: -; clone size: -; V gene: TRBV2; J gene: TRBJ1-1; CDR3 DNA: TGTGCCAGCCGACGCGGGACCCTGAACACTGAAGCTTTCTTT; CDR3 protein: CASRRGTLNTEAFF
D gene: -; clone size: -; V gene: TRBV4-1; J gene: TRBJ1-1; CDR3 DNA: TGCGCCAGCAGCCAAGCATGGGGTGGCACTGAAGCTTTCTTT; CDR3 protein: CASSQAWGGTEAFF
D gene: -; clone size: -; V gene: TRBV7-8; J gene: TRBJ2-7; CDR3 DNA: TGTGCCAGCAGCTTAGCCACAGGGAATTACTACGAGCAGTACTTC; CDR3 protein: CASSLATGNYYEQYF
D gene: -; clone size: -; V gene: TRBV7-2; J gene: TRBJ1-4; CDR3 DNA: TGTGCCAGCAGCTTAGTCTCCGGGAATGAAAAACTGTTTTTT; CDR3 protein: CASSLVSGNEKLFF
D gene: -; clone size: -; V gene: TRBV11-3; J gene: TRBJ2-1; CDR3 DNA: TGTGCCAGCAGCTTAGGTGGGGGGCTCTACAATGAGCAGTTCTTC; CDR3 protein: CASSLGGGLYNEQFF
D gene: TRBD1; clone size: -; V gene: TRBV7-2; J gene: TRBJ2-7; CDR3 DNA: TGTGCCAGCAGCTTGGACAGGGTTCTTTCCTACGAGCAGTACTTC; CDR3 protein: CASSLDRVLSYEQYF
D gene: -; clone size: once; V gene: TRBV7-2; J gene: TRBJ1-1; CDR3 DNA: TGTGCCAGCAGCCATACAGGGATCGCACGGAACACTGAAGCTTTCTTT; CDR3 protein: CASSHTGIARNTEAFF
D gene: -; clone size: -; V gene: TRBV28; J gene: TRBJ1-5; CDR3 DNA: TGTGCCAGCAGTTCCCCCGAGGGGGATCAGCCCCAGCATTTT; CDR3 protein: CASSSPEGDQPQHF
D gene: -; clone size: -; V gene: TRBV29-1; J gene: TRBJ1-2; CDR3 DNA: TGCAGCGTTGAAGGTACTGCGGGAGGGACGGAAGTTAACTATGGCTACACCTTC; CDR3 protein: CSVEGTAGGTEVNYGYTF
D gene: -; clone size: -; V gene: TRBV4-2; J gene: TRBJ2-1; CDR3 DNA: TGTGCCAGCAGCCAATATACCAGGCCCTACACCTACAATGAGCAGTTCTTC; CDR3 protein: CASSQYTRPYTYNEQFF
D gene: TRBD1; clone size: -; V gene: TRBV7-3; J gene: TRBJ1-6; CDR3 DNA: TGTGCCAGCAGCGAGGACAGGGTAGGCTCACCCCTCCACTTT; CDR3 protein: CASSEDRVGSPLHF
D gene: TRBD2; clone size: -; V gene: TRBV29-1; J gene: TRBJ2-5; CDR3 DNA: TGCAGCGTTGAAGGGGGACTAGCGGGGGCCCCCGGTGGCGAGACCCAGTACTTC; CDR3 protein: CSVEGGLAGAPGGETQYF
D gene: -; clone size: -; V gene: TRBV4-3; J gene: TRBJ2-5; CDR3 DNA: TGCGCCAGCAGCCAAGATGTTTGGGGGAAAGAGACCCAGTACTTC; CDR3 protein: CASSQDVWGKETQYF
D gene: -; clone size: -; V gene: TRBV7-2; J gene: TRBJ1-6; CDR3 DNA: TGTGCCAGCAGCCCGCCGAGTGGGGTCGGTTCACCCCTCCACTTT; CDR3 protein: CASSPPSGVGSPLHF
D gene: TRBD1; clone size: -; V gene: TRBV27; J gene: TRBJ2-7; CDR3 DNA: TGTGCCAGCAGCTCGATAGGGGGCGCGGACGAGCAGTACTTC; CDR3 protein: CASSSIGGADEQYF